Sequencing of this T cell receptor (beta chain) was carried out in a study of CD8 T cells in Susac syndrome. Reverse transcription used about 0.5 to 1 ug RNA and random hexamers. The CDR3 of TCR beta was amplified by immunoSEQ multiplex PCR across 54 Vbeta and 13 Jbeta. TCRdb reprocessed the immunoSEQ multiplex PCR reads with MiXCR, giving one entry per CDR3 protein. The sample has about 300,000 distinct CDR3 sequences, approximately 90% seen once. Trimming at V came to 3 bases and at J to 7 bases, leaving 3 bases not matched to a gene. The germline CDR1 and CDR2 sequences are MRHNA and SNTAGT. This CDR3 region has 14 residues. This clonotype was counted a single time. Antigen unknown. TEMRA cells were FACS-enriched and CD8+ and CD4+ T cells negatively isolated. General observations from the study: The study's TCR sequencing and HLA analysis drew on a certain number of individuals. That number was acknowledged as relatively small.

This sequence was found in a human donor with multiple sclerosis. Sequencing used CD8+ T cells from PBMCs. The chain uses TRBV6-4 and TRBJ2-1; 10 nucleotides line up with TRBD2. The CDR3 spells CASSERTSGNEQFF. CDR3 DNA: TGTGCCAGCAGTGAGAGGACTAGCGGTAATGAGCAGTTCTTC.